This T cell receptor beta chain is drawn from a study of STAT3 mutations in large granular lymphocyte leukemia. Study context: Roughly half the longitudinally sequenced T-LGLL patients had canonical STAT3 mutations. Over half of T-LGLL patients had one or more immunosuppressive regimens.

Turning to this clone: Its target is not known.

The method was immunoSEQ multiplex PCR; TCRdb's version includes in-frame clones alone and lacks a portion of them. Of tens of thousands of clones in the sample, 60% to 85% were seen once. The CDR3 consists of 15 residues. CDR1 is KGHSH, CDR2 LQKENI, per germline. V was clipped by 3 bases and J by 3 bases; unmatched bases: 5. Study outcomes and limitations: TCR clonotype switching after therapy occurred in about 35% of the 18 patients. Every T-cell large granular lymphocyte leukemia patient had at least one immunodominant TCR beta clonotype. Variable sampling intervals and differing treatment regimens complicated linking therapy response to TCR clonal burden changes.

What was sequenced was peripheral blood mononuclear cells. The TCR was taken from a woman aged 45-59 years with T-cell large granular lymphocyte leukemia. Some clones in this sample may be carry-over from other donors' samples. The V call is TRBV18, the J call TRBJ1-1, with 9 positions matching TRBD1. CDR3 nucleotides: TGTGCCAGCTCACCCCCGGGACAGGGCTACACTGAAGCTTTCTTT. Its translation: CASSPPGQGYTEAFF.